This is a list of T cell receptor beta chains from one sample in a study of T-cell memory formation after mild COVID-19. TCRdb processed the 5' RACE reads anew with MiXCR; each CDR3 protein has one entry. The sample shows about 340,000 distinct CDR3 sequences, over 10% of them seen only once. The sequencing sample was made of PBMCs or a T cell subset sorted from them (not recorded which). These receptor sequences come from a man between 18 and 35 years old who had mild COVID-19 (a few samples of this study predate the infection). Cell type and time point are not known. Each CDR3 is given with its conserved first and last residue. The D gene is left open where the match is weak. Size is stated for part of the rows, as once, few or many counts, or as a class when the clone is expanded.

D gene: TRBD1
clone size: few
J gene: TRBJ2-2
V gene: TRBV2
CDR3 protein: CASKGQGVVTGELFF
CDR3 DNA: TGTGCCAGCAAAGGACAGGGGGTTGTCACCGGGGAGCTGTTTTTT

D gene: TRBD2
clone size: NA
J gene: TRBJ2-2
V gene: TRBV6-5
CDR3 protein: CASSMGSGGGIVGELFF
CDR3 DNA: TGTGCCAGCAGTATGGGTAGCGGGGGGGGCATAGTCGGGGAGCTGTTTTTT

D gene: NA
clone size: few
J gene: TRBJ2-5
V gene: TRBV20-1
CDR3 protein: CSAPGSQETQYF
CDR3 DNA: TGCAGTGCTCCGGGCAGCCAAGAGACCCAGTACTTC

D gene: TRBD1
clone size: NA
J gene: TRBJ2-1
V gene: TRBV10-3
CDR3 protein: CAIRGQGSSYNEQFF
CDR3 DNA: TGTGCCATCAGGGGACAGGGGAGCTCCTACAATGAGCAGTTCTTC

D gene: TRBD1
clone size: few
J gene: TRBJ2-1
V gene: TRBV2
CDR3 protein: CASRGYMTGGPYNEQFF
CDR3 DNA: TGTGCCAGCAGAGGATATATGACAGGGGGCCCCTACAATGAGCAGTTCTTC

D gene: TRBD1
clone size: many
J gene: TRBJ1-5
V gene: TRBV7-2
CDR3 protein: CASSRQGDQPQHF
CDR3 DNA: TGTGCCAGCAGCCGACAGGGGGATCAGCCCCAGCATTTT

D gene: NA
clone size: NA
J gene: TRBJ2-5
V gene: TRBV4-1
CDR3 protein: CASSQVAREEETQYF
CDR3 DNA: TGCGCCAGCAGCCAAGTGGCCAGGGAAGAAGAGACCCAGTACTTC

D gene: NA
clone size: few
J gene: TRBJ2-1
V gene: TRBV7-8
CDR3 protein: CASSLGGLNNEQFF
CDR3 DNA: TGTGCCAGCAGCTTAGGGGGGTTAAACAATGAGCAGTTCTTC

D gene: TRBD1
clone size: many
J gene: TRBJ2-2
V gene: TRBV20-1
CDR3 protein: CSAAGQVLNTGELFF
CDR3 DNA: TGCAGTGCCGCCGGACAGGTTTTGAACACCGGGGAGCTGTTTTTT

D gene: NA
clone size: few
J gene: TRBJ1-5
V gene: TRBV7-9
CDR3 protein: CASSLSSGSPNQPQHF
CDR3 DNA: TGTGCCAGCAGCTTAAGTTCCGGTTCCCCCAATCAGCCCCAGCATTTT

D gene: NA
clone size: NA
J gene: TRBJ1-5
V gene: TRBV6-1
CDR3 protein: CASAPPGGGRNQPQHF
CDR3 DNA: TGTGCCAGCGCACCCCCTGGTGGGGGCCGCAATCAGCCCCAGCATTTT

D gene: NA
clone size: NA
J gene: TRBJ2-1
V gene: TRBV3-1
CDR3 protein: CASSREGVRGNEQFF
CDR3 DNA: TGTGCCAGCAGCCGCGAAGGTGTTAGGGGGAATGAGCAGTTCTTC

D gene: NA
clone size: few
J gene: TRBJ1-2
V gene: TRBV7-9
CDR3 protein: CASSGRGHYGYTF
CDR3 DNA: TGTGCCAGCAGCGGGAGGGGACATTATGGCTACACCTTC

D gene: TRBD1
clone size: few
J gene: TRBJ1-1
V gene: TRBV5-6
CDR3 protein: CASSSTGGPTEAFF
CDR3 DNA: TGTGCCAGCAGTTCTACAGGGGGGCCCACTGAAGCTTTCTTT

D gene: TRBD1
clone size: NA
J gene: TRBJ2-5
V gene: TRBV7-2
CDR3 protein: CASSLKGARRETQYF
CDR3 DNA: TGTGCCAGCAGCTTAAAGGGGGCGAGGCGAGAGACCCAGTACTTC

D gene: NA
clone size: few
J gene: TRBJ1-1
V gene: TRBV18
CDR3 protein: CASSPQKSTEAFF
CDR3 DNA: TGTGCCAGCTCACCCCAAAAATCCACTGAAGCTTTCTTT

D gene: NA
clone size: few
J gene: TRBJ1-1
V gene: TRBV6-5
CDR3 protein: CASSNLGREAFF
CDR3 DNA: TGTGCCAGCAGTAACCTTGGGCGGGAAGCTTTCTTT

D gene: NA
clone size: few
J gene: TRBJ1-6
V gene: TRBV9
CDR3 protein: CASSGGRGYNSPLHF
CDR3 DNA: TGTGCCAGCAGCGGAGGACGGGGCTATAATTCACCCCTCCACTTT

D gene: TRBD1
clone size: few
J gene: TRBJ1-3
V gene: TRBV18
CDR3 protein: CASSPSAGGRGNTIYF
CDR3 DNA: TGTGCCAGCTCGCCCTCGGCAGGGGGGAGAGGAAACACCATATATTTT

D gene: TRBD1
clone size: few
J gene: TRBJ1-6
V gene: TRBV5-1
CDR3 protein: CASSIQGERDSPLHF
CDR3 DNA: TGCGCCAGCAGCATACAGGGGGAAAGGGATTCACCCCTCCACTTT

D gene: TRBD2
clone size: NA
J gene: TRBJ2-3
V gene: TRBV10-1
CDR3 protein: CASSEGAGVTDTQYF
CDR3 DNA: TGCGCCAGCAGTGAAGGAGCGGGGGTCACAGATACGCAGTATTTT

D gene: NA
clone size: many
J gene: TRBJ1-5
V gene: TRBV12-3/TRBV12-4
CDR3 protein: CASSSSGGAGQPQHF
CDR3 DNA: TGTGCCAGCAGTTCCTCGGGGGGCGCCGGTCAGCCCCAGCATTTT

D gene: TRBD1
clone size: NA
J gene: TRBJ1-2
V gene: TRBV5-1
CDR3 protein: CASSLASTGLYGYTF
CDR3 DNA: TGCGCCAGCAGCTTGGCCTCGACAGGGCTCTATGGCTACACCTTC

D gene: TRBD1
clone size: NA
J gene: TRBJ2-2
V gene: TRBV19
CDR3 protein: CASSALRSGQGNTGELFF
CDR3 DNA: TGTGCCAGTAGCGCACTACGATCGGGACAGGGGAACACCGGGGAGCTGTTTTTT

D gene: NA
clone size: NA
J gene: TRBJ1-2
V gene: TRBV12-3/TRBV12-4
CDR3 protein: CASSRSDGNYGYTF
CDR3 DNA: TGTGCCAGCAGCCGATCAGACGGTAACTATGGCTACACCTTC

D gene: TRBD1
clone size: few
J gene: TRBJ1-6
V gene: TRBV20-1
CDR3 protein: CSARGTGGDSPLHF
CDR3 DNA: TGCAGTGCTAGGGGAACAGGGGGAGATTCACCCCTCCACTTT

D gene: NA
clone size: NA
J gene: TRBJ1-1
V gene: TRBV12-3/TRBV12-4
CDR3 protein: CASSLLQGYTEAFF
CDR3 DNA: TGTGCCAGCAGTTTATTACAGGGCTATACTGAAGCTTTCTTT

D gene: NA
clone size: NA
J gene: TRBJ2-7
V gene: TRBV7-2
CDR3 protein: CASSTQQGNEQYF
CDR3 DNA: TGTGCCAGCAGCACGCAACAGGGAAACGAGCAGTACTTC

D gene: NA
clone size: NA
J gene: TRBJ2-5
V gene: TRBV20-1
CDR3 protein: CSARPLRPQETQYF
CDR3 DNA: TGCAGTGCTAGACCTCTCCGCCCCCAAGAGACCCAGTACTTC